This T cell receptor beta chain originates from a study of beta chain features in type 1 diabetes. Regarding the study as a whole: Type 1 diabetes patients had moderately but significantly shorter TCRB CDR3s in all four CD4+ subsets.

Germline lookup yields CDR1 MNHNY and CDR2 SVGAGI (reference sequence). The CDR3 has 16 amino acids. Germline trimming cut 7 bases from V and 0 bases from J; bases unmatched to any gene: 12. As every portion of the isolated RNA was reverse transcribed, the sequencing read expressed TCRB transcripts. For naive, central memory and regulatory T cell samples, reads averaged roughly 3.7 million. Measured with immunoSEQ multiplex PCR; TCRdb has only the in-frame clones, and not every one. The sample lists about 650,000 clones, under 15% occurring once. As regards this clone: Its cognate antigen is unknown.

The V gene is TRBV6-6, the J gene TRBJ2-7; 7 nucleotides line up with TRBD1. The sequence was collected from a man aged 25 to 40 with type 1 diabetes. Sequences were obtained from naive CD4+ T cells from blood. In nucleotides, the CDR3 is TGTGCCAGCACAGACCCCTCGACAGGGACCTCCTACGAGCAGTACTTC. This gives the protein CASTDPSTGTSYEQYF.